The rows below give T cell receptor beta chains drawn from one sample of a study of blood T cell repertoires in COVID-19. The protocol was immunoSEQ multiplex PCR, while the TCRdb copy is restricted to in-frame clones and leaves out a portion. The sample contains hundreds of thousands of clones, about 93% of which appear only once. The sequencing sample was made of peripheral blood. The receptor source for this set is a woman between 18 and 30 years old who had recovered from COVID-19. Both conserved end residues are part of each CDR3. Fields, in order: D gene, V gene, J gene, clone size, CDR3 DNA, CDR3 protein. The D gene is left open where the match is weak. A row's size may be missing; if present it is once, few, many or a size class.

-	TRBV19	TRBJ2-3	-	TGTGCCAGTAGTATCACCGCGGTCGCTGGGACGCAGTATTTT	CASSITAVAGTQYF
-	TRBV6-7	TRBJ2-3	-	TGTGCCAGCAGTTACGAGGCAGAACAATTCACAGATACGCAGTATTTT	CASSYEAEQFTDTQYF
-	TRBV10-3	TRBJ1-1	-	TGTGCCATCAGTGGGTCGGGGGGGAACACTGAAGCTTTCTTT	CAISGSGGNTEAFF
-	TRBV19	TRBJ2-2	-	TGTGCCAGTACGGCAGGGGTCACCGGGGAGCTGTTTTTT	CASTAGVTGELFF
-	TRBV24-1	TRBJ2-6	-	TGTGCCACCACCCTCCGAGGGAGTGGGGCCAACGTCCTGACTTTC	CATTLRGSGANVLTF
TRBD2	TRBV24-1	TRBJ2-1	-	TGTGCCACCAGCCAAATACTAGCGGGAGGGCACAATGAGCAGTTCTTC	CATSQILAGGHNEQFF
-	TRBV5-6	TRBJ1-2	once	TGTGCCAGCAGCTTGGAGAGGGTTTATGGCTACACCTTC	CASSLERVYGYTF
TRBD1	TRBV5-1	TRBJ1-4	-	TGCGCCAGCAGCTTGTCACAGGGGGCGTACGAAAAACTGTTTTTT	CASSLSQGAYEKLFF
TRBD2	TRBV7-2	TRBJ2-5	-	TGTGCCAGCAGGCTAGCGGGAGGTATGGTAGAGACCCAGTACTTC	CASRLAGGMVETQYF
-	TRBV5-1	TRBJ1-1	-	TGCGCCAGCAGCTTGGACAGGGCGAGCACTGAAGCTTTCTTT	CASSLDRASTEAFF
-	TRBV27	TRBJ1-1	-	TGTGCCAGCAGTTTTCTCGACAGTTCTGAAGCTTTCTTT	CASSFLDSSEAFF
-	TRBV5-4	TRBJ1-2	few	TGTGCCAGCAGCTTGGGCGGGAAGGGGCCCTCCTATGGCTACACCTTC	CASSLGGKGPSYGYTF
-	TRBV10-3	TRBJ1-3	once	TGTGCCATCCTCAACAGGGCTGGAAACACCATATATTTT	CAILNRAGNTIYF
-	TRBV19	TRBJ1-2	-	TGTGCCAGCAACCCGTACCCGCAGGTCAACTATGGCTACACCTTC	CASNPYPQVNYGYTF
-	TRBV7-7	TRBJ2-5	-	TGTGCCAGCACCGCCGGGGGAGAGACCCAGTACTTC	CASTAGGETQYF
TRBD1	TRBV6-5	TRBJ1-1	-	TGTGCCAGCATCATGGACAGGGCAATGAACACTGAAGCTTTCTTT	CASIMDRAMNTEAFF
-	TRBV4-1	TRBJ1-1	-	TGCGCCAGCAGCCAAGATCCCCAGGACTATGACACTGAAGCTTTCTTT	CASSQDPQDYDTEAFF